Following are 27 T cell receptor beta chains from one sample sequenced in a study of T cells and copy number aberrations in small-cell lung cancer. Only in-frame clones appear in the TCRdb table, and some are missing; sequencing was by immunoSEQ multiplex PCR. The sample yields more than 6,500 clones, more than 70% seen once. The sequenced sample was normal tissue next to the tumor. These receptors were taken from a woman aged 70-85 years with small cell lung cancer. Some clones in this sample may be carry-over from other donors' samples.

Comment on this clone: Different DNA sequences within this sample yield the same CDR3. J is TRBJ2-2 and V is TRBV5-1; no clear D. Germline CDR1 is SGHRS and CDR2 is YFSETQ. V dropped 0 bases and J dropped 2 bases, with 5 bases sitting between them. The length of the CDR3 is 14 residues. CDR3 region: CASSLDGNTGELFF. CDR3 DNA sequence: TGCGCCAGCAGCTTGGACGGCAACACCGGGGAGCTGTTTTTT.

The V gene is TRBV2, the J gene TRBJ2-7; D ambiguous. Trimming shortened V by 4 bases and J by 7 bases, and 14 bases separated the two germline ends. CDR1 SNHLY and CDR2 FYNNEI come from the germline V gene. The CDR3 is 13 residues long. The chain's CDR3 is CASSGYSFFEQYF. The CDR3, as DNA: TGTGCCAGCAGTGGCTACAGCTTTTTTGAGCAGTACTTC.

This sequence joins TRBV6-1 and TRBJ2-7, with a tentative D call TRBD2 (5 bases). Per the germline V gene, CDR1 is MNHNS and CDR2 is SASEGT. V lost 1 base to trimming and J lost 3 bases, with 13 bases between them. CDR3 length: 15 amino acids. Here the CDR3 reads CASSEGASPIYEQYF. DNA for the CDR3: TGTGCCAGCAGTGAAGGGGCTAGCCCAATCTACGAGCAGTACTTC.

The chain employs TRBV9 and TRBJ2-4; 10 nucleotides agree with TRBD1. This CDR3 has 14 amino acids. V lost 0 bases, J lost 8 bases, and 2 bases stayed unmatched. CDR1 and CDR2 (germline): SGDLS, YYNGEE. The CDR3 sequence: CASSVGDRGDIQYF. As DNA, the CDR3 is TGTGCCAGCAGCGTAGGGGACAGGGGTGACATTCAGTACTTC.

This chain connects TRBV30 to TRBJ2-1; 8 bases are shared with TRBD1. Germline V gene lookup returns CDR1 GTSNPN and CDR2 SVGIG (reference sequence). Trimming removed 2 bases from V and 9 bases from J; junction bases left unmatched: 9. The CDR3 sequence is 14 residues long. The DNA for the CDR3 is TGTGCCTGGAGTTATGGACAGGGATTGGGTGAGCAGTTCTTC. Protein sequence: CAWSYGQGLGEQFF.

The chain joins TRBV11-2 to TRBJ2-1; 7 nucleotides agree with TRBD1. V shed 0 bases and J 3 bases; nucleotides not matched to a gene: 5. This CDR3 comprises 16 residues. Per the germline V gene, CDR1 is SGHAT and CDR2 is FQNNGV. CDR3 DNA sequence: TGTGCCAGCAGCTTAGAGGGACAGAAAATCTACAATGAGCAGTTCTTC. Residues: CASSLEGQKIYNEQFF.

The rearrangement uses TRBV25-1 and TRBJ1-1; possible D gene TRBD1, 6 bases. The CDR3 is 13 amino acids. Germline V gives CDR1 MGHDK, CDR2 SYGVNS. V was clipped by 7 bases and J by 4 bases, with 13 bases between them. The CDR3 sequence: CASTPGGGTEAFF. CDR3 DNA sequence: TGTGCCAGCACCCCCGGAGGGGGCACTGAAGCTTTCTTT.

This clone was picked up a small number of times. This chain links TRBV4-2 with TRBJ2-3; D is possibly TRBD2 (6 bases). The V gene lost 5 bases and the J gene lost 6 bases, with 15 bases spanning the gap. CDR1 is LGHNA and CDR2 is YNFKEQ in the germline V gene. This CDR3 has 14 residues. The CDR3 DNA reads TGTGCCAGCAGCGCCGGGACTGGGAAGGATACGCAGTATTTT. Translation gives CASSAGTGKDTQYF.

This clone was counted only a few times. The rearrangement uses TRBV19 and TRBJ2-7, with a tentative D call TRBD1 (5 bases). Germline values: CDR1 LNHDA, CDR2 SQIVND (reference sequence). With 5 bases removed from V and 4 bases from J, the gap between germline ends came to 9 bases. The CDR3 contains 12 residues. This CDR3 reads CASSATEYEQYF. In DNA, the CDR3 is TGTGCCAGTAGTGCGACAGAGTACGAGCAGTACTTC.

The CDR3 reads CASRPGLAGGTTDTQYF. In DNA, the CDR3 is TGTGCCAGCAGACCCGGACTAGCGGGAGGTACCACAGATACGCAGTATTTT. The V call is TRBV5-4, the J call TRBJ2-3, with 14 bases identical to TRBD2. The V segment lost 5 bases and the J segment 2 bases; nucleotides outside the gene matches: 7. CDR1 is SGHNT, CDR2 YYREEE, per germline (reference sequence). The CDR3 loop spans 17 amino acids.

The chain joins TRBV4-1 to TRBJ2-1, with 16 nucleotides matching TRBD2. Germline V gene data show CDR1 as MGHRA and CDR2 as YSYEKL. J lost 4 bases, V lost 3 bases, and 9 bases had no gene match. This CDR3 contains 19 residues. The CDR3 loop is CASSHPGLAGGPRYNEQFF. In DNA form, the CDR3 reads TGCGCCAGCAGCCACCCGGGACTAGCGGGAGGGCCCAGATACAATGAGCAGTTCTTC.

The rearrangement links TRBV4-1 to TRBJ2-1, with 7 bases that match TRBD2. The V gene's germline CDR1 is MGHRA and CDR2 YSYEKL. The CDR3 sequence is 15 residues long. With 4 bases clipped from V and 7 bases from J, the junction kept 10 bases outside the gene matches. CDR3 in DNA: TGCGCCAGCAGCCCCAGGACTAGAGGTGCGAATGAGCAGTTCTTC. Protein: CASSPRTRGANEQFF.

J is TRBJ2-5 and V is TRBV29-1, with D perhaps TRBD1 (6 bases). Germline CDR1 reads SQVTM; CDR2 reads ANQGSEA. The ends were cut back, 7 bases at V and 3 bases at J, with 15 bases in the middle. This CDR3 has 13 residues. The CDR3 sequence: CSAKSTGKETQYF. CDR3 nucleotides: TGCAGCGCAAAATCTACAGGGAAAGAGACCCAGTACTTC.

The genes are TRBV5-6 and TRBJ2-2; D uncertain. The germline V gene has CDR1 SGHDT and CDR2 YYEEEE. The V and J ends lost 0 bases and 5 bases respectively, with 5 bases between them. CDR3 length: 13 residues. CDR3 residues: CASSLDRTGELFF. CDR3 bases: TGTGCCAGCAGCTTGGACCGGACCGGGGAGCTGTTTTTT.

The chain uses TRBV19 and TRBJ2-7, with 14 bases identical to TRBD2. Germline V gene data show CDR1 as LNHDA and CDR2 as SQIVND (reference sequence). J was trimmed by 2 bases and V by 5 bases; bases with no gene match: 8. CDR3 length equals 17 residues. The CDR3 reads CASSVGLAGGYPYEQYF. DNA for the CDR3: TGTGCCAGTAGTGTTGGACTAGCGGGAGGTTATCCCTACGAGCAGTACTTC.

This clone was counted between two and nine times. The CDR3 bases are TGCAGCGCTTCCGTACCTCAGGGGAACACTGAAGCTTTCTTT. Its translation: CSASVPQGNTEAFF. The chain has TRBV29-1 and TRBJ1-1; D perhaps matches TRBD1 (5 bases). CDR1 SQVTM and CDR2 ANQGSEA come from the germline V gene. The V end was cut by 7 bases, the J end by 1 base, with 16 bases between. The CDR3 spans 14 residues.

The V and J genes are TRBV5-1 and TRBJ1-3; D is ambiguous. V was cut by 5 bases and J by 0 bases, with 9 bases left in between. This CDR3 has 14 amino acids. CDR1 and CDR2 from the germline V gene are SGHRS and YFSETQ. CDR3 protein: CASRLQDSGNTIYF. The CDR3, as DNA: TGCGCCAGCAGGCTTCAAGACTCTGGAAACACCATATATTTT.

The CDR3 is CASREGLAEGLLYEQYF. In nucleotides, the CDR3 is TGTGCCAGCAGGGAGGGGTTGGCGGAGGGTCTTCTTTACGAGCAGTACTTC. The V gene is TRBV28, the J gene TRBJ2-7, with D tentatively TRBD2 (6 bases). V was trimmed by 6 bases and J by 4 bases, leaving 25 bases between them. Germline lookup yields CDR1 MDHEN and CDR2 SYDVKM. CDR3 length: 17 residues.

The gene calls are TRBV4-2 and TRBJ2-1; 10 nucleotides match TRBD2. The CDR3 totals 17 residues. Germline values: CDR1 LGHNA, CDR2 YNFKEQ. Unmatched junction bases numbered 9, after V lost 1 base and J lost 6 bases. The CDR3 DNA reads TGTGCCAGCAGCCAAGCAGGGCCTAGCGGGAGACCCAATGAGCAGTTCTTC. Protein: CASSQAGPSGRPNEQFF.

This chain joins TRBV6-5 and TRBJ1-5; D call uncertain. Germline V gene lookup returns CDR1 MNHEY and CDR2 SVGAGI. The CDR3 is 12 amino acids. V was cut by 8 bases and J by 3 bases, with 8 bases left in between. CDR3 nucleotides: TGTGCCAGCGGAGCCGACAATCAGCCCCAGCATTTT. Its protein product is CASGADNQPQHF.

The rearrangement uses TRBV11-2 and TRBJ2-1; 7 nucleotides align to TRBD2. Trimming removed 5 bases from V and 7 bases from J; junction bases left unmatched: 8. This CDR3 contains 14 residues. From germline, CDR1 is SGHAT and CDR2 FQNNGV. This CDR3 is CASSGTNSGNEQFF. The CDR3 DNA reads TGTGCCAGCAGCGGGACTAACAGTGGGAATGAGCAGTTCTTC. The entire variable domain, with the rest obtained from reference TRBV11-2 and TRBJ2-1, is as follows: EAGVAQSPRYKIIEKRQSVAFWCNPISGHATLYWYQQILGQGPKLLIQFQNNGVVDDSQLPKDRFSAERLKGVDSTLKIQPAKLEDSAVYLCASSGTNSGNEQFFGPGTRLTVL.

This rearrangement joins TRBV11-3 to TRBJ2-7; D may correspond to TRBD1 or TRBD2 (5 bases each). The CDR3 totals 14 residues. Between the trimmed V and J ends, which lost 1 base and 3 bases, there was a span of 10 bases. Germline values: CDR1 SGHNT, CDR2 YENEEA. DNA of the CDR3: TGTGCCAGCAGCTTAGGGGACGGCCGCTACGAGCAGTACTTC. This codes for CASSLGDGRYEQYF.

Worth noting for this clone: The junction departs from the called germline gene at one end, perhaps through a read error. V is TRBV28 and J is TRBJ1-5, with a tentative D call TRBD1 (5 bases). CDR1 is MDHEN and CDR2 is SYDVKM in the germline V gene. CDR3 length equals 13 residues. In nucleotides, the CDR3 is TGTGTCAGCAGTTTAACAGGTCTAAGGCCCCAGCATTTT. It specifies CVSSLTGLRPQHF.

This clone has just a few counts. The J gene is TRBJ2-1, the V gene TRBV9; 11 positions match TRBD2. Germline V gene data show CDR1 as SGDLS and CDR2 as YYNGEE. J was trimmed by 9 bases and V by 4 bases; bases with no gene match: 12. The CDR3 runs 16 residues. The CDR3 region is CASSPRATSGNGEQFF. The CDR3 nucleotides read TGTGCCAGCAGCCCCCGGGCGACTAGCGGGAATGGTGAGCAGTTCTTC.

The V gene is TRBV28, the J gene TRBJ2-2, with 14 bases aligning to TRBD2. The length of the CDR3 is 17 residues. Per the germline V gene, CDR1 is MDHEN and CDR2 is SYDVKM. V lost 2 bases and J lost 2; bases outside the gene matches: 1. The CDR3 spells CASSLGTSGGNTGELFF. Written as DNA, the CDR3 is TGTGCCAGCAGTTTAGGGACTAGCGGGGGAAACACCGGGGAGCTGTTTTTT. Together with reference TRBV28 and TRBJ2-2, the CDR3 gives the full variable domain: DVKVTQSSRYLVKRTGEKVFLECVQDMDHENMFWYRQDPGLGLRLIYFSYDVKMKEKGDIPEGYSVSREKKERFSLILESASTNQTSMYLCASSLGTSGGNTGELFFGEGSRLTVL.

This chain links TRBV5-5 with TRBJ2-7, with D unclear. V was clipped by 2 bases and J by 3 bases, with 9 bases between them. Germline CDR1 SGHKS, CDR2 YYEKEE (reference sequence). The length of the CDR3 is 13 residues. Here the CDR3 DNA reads TGTGCCAGCAGCTTAGCCTGGGACTACGAGCAGTACTTC. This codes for CASSLAWDYEQYF.

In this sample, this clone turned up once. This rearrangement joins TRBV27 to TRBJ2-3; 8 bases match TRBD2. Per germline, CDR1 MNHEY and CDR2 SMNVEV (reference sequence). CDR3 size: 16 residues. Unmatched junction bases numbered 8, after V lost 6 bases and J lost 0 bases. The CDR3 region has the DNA TGTGCCAGCAGAAGCTCACTAGCGGCTAGCACAGATACGCAGTATTTT. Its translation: CASRSSLAASTDTQYF.